Listed below are T cell receptor beta chains from one sample, sequenced in a study of T cells in Graves' hyperthyroidism and ophthalmopathy. TCRdb re-called the multiplex PCR reads through MiXCR, storing one row per CDR3 protein. The table lists hundreds of thousands of distinct CDR3 sequences, about 17% of them singletons. The sequencing sample was made of blood. These receptors were obtained from a woman in her twenties or thirties with Graves' hyperthyroidism. CDR3s include the opening cysteine and the closing phenylalanine or tryptophan. The order of the fields is J gene, V gene, CDR3 length, D gene, CDR3 protein. The D gene is left open where the match is weak.

TRBJ2-3,TRBV9,16,TRBD2,CASSPPGTSVADTQYF
TRBJ1-1,TRBV28,16,NA,CASMSLGLSMNTEAFF
TRBJ2-1,TRBV5-1,14,NA,CASSLDLGGREQFF
TRBJ2-5,TRBV9,15,NA,CASSARSLRGETQYF
TRBJ1-1,TRBV3-2,13,NA,CASSQVRDGEAFF
TRBJ2-2,TRBV6-2/TRBV6-3,17,TRBD2,CASSYPGLAGGPGELFF
TRBJ2-7,TRBV28,12,TRBD1,CASSQGVNEQYF
TRBJ1-1,TRBV19,14,TRBD1,CASSASTGVTEAFF
TRBJ2-7,TRBV28,17,NA,CASSSHGRGAGSYEQYF
TRBJ2-1,TRBV6-1,15,TRBD2,CASSDKGRAIDEQFF
TRBJ2-3,TRBV28,12,NA,CASNFLADTQYF
TRBJ1-4,TRBV2,14,TRBD1,CASSSTGDNEKLFF
TRBJ2-7,TRBV6-2/TRBV6-3,13,NA,CAIRASALSEQYF
TRBJ2-7,TRBV6-2/TRBV6-3,16,NA,CASSYSGRGHSYEQYF
TRBJ2-7,TRBV7-3,16,TRBD2,CASSLSLREGRREQYF
TRBJ2-2,TRBV7-2,16,NA,CASSLVMGSNTGELFF
TRBJ2-2,TRBV24-1,14,TRBD2,CATSTLAGGGELFF
TRBJ1-1,TRBV5-8,14,NA,CASSLWVLNTEAFF
TRBJ1-1,TRBV19,13,TRBD1,CASRRTGAAEASF
TRBJ1-2,TRBV20-1,13,NA,CSARDPDLYGYTF
TRBJ1-2,TRBV12-3/TRBV12-4,13,NA,CASSLVGFYGYTF
TRBJ1-2,TRBV7-2,13,NA,CAISTVYNYGYTF